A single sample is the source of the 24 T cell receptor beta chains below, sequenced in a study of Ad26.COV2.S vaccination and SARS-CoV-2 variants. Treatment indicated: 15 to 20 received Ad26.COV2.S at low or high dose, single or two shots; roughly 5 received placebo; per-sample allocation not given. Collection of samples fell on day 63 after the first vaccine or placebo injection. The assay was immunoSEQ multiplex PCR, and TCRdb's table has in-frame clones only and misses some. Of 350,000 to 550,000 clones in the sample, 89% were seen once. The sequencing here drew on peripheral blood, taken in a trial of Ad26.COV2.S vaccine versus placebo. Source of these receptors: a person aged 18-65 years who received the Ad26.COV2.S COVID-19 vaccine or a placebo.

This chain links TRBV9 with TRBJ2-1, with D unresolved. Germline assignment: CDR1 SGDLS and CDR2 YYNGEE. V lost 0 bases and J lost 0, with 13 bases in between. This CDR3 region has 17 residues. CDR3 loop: CASSVDPLRSSYNEQFF. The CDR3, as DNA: TGTGCCAGCAGCGTAGATCCCCTAAGAAGCTCCTACAATGAGCAGTTCTTC.

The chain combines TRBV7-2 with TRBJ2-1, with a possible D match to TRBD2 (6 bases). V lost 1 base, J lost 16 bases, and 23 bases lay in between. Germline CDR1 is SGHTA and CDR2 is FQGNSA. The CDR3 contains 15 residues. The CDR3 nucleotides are TGTGCCAGCAGCTTAGTAGGAGGTCTCGGGGGAGAACTTTTCTTC. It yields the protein CASSLVGGLGGELFF.

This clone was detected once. CDR3 in DNA: TGTGCCTTCCGGGACAGAGTTTACAATGAGCAGTTCTTC. Translating it yields CAFRDRVYNEQFF. The V gene is TRBV30, the J gene TRBJ2-1; 7 nucleotides line up with TRBD1. The CDR3 length is 13 residues. Germline V CDR1 and CDR2: GTSNPN, SVGIG (reference sequence). Trimming removed 7 bases from V and 4 bases from J; junction bases left unmatched: 7.

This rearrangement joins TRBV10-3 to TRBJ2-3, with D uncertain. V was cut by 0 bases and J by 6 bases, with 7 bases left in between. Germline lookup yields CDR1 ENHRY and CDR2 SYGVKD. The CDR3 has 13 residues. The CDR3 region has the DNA TGTGCCATCAGTGAGTCGGGTGGCGATACGCAGTATTTT. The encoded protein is CAISESGGDTQYF.

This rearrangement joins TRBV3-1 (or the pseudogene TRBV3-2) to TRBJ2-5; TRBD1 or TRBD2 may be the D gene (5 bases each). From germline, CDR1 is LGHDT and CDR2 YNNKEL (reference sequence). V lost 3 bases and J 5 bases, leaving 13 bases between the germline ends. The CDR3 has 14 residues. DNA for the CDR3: TGTGCCAGCAGCCAGGGACGCCTTAAGGAGACCCAGTACTTC. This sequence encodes CASSQGRLKETQYF.

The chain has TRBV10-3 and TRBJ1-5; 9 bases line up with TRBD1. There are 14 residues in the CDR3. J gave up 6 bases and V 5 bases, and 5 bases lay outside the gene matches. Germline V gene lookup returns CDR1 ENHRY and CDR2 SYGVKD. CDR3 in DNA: TGTGCCATCAGTAAGGACAGGGGCTCTCAGCCCCAGCATTTT. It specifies CAISKDRGSQPQHF.

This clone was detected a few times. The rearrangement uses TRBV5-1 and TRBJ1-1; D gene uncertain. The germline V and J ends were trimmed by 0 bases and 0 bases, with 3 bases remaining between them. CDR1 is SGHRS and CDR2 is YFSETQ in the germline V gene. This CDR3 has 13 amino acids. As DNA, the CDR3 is TGCGCCAGCAGCTTGGATATGAACACTGAAGCTTTCTTT. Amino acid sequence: CASSLDMNTEAFF.

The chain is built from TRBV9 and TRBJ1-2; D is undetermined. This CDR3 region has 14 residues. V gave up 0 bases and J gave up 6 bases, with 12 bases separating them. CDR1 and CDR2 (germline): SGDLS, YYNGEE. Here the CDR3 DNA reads TGTGCCAGCAGCGTAGACCTGGCCACGGATGGCTACACCTTC. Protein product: CASSVDLATDGYTF.

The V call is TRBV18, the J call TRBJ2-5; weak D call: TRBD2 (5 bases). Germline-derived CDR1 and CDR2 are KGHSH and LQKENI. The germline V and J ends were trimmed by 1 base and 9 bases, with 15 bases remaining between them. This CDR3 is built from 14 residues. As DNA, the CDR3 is TGTGCCAGCTCACCACGATCGGAGCCGGAGGCCCAGTACTTC. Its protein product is CASSPRSEPEAQYF. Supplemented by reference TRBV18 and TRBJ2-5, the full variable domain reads NAGVMQNPRHLVRRRGQEARLRCSPMKGHSHVYWYRQLPEEGLKFMVYLQKENIIDESGMPKERFSAEFPKEGPSILRIQQVVRGDSAAYFCASSPRSEPEAQYFGPGTRLLVL.

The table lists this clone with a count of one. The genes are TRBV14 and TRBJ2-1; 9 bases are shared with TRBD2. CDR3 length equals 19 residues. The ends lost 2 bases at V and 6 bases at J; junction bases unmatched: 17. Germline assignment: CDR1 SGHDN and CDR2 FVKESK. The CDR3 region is CASSQLKSRRTSVSNEQFF. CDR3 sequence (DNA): TGTGCCAGCAGCCAACTAAAAAGCAGAAGGACTAGCGTAAGCAATGAGCAGTTCTTC.

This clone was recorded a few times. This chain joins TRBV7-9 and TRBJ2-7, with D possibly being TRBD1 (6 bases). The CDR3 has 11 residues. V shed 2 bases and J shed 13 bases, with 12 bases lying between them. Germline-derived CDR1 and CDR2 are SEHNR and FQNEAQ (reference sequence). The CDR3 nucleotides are TGTGCCAGCAGCTTAATAACAGGGCTCTACTTC. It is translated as CASSLITGLYF.

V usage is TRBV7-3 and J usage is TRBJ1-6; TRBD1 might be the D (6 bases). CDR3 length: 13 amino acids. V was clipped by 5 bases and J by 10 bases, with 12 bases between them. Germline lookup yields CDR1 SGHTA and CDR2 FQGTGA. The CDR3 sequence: CASSQNRESPLHF. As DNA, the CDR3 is TGTGCCAGCAGCCAAAACAGGGAATCACCCCTCCACTTT.

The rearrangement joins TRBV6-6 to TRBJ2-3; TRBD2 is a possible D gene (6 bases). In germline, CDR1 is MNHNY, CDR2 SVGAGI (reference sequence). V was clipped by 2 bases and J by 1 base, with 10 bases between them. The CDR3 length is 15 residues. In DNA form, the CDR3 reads TGTGCCAGCAGTTACGGGGAGCGGGGCACAGATACGCAGTATTTT. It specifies CASSYGERGTDTQYF.

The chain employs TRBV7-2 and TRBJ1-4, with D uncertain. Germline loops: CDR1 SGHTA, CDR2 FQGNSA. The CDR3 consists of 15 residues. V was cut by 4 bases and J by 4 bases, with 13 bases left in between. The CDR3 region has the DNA TGTGCCAGCAGCTACGCGGTGGGTCGTAATGAAAAACTGTTTTTT. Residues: CASSYAVGRNEKLFF.

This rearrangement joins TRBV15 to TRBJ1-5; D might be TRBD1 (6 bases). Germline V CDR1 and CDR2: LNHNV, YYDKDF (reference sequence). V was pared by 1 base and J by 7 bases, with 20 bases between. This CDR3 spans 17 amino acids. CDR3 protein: CATSRGVRGGPSQPQHF. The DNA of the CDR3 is TGTGCCACCAGCAGAGGAGTTAGGGGGGGTCCAAGCCAGCCCCAGCATTTT. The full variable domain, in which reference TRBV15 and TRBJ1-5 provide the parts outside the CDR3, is DAMVIQNPRYQVTQFGKPVTLSCSQTLNHNVMYWYQQKSSQAPKLLFHYYDKDFNNEADTPDNFQSRRPNTSFCFLDIRSPGLGDTAMYLCATSRGVRGGPSQPQHFGDGTRLSIL.

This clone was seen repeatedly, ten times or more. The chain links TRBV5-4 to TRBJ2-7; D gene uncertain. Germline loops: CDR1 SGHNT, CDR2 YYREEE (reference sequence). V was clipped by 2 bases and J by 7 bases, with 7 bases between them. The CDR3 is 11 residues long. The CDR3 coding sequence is TGTGCCAGCAGCTTTTATGGAGAGCAGTACTTC. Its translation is CASSFYGEQYF.

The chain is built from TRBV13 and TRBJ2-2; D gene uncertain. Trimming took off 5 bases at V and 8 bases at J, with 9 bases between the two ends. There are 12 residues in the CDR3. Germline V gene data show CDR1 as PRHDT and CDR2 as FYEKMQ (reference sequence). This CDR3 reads CASSGVLGELFF. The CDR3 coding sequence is TGTGCCAGCAGCGGCGTTTTGGGGGAGCTGTTTTTT.

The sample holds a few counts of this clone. CDR3 nucleotide sequence: TGCGCCAGCAGCTTGGGTGGGGGGATCTCCTACGAGCAGTACTTC. It is translated as CASSLGGGISYEQYF. The chain joins TRBV5-1 to TRBJ2-7; D may be TRBD2 (6 bases). V lost 0 bases and J 0 bases, leaving 10 bases between the germline ends. In germline, CDR1 is SGHRS, CDR2 YFSETQ. The CDR3 contains 15 residues.

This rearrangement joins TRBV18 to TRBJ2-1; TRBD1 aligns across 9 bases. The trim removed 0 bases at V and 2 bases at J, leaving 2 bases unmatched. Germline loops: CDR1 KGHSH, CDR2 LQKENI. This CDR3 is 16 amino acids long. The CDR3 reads CASSPPGQGPYNEQFF. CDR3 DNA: TGTGCCAGCTCACCACCGGGACAGGGTCCCTACAATGAGCAGTTCTTC. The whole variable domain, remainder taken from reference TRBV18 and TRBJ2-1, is NAGVMQNPRHLVRRRGQEARLRCSPMKGHSHVYWYRQLPEEGLKFMVYLQKENIIDESGMPKERFSAEFPKEGPSILRIQQVVRGDSAAYFCASSPPGQGPYNEQFFGPGTRLTVL.

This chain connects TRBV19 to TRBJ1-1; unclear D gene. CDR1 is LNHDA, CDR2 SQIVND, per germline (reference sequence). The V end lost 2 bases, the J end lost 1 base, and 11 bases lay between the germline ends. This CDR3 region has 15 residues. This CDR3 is CASSIIGARNTEAFF. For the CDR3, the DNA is TGTGCCAGTAGTATAATAGGTGCAAGGAACACTGAAGCTTTCTTT.

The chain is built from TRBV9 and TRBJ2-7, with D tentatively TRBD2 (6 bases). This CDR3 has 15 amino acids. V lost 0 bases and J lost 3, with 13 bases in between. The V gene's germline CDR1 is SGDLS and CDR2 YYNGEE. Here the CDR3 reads CASSVGWRESYEQYF. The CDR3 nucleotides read TGTGCCAGCAGCGTAGGGTGGCGGGAAAGCTACGAGCAGTACTTC.

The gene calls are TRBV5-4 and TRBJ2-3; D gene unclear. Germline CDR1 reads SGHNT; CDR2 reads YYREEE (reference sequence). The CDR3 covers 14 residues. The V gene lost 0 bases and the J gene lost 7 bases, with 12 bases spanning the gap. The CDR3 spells CASSLGVAGNTQYF. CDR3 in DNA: TGTGCCAGCAGCTTGGGGGTAGCAGGAAATACGCAGTATTTT.

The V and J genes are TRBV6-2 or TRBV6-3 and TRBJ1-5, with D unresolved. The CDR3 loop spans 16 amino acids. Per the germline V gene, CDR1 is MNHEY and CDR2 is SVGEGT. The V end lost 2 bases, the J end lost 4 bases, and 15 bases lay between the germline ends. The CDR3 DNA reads TGTGCCAGCAGTTACGCAGCACCGGGAGGGAATCAGCCCCAGCATTTT. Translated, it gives CASSYAAPGGNQPQHF.

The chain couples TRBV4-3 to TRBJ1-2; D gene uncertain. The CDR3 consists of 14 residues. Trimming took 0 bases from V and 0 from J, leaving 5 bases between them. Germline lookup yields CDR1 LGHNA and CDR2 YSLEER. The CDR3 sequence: CASSQETANYGYTF. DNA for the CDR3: TGCGCCAGCAGCCAAGAAACAGCTAACTATGGCTACACCTTC.